The rows below give T cell receptor beta chains drawn from one sample of a study of OX40 agonist ivuxolimab in advanced cancers. Assay used: immunoSEQ multiplex PCR; TCRdb lists only in-frame clones, some missing. The table shows roughly 48,000 clones, with approximately 85% occurring only once. Sequenced material: CD4+ or CD8+ T cells sorted from blood, taken in a trial of the OX40 agonist ivuxolimab. Receptor source: an adult with an advanced solid tumor such as melanoma, head and neck, liver or kidney cancer. Both conserved end residues are part of each CDR3. D genes are given only for firm matches. Some rows mark clone size as missing; the rest say once, few, many or name a class of expanded clone.

J gene: TRBJ1-2; V gene: TRBV5-1; clone size: NA; D gene: NA; CDR3 DNA: TGCGCCAGCAGAGACACCTATGGCTACACCTTC; CDR3 protein: CASRDTYGYTF
J gene: TRBJ1-3; V gene: TRBV4-1; clone size: NA; D gene: NA; CDR3 DNA: TGCGCCAGCAGCCCCTCTCCGGTAAACACCATATATTTT; CDR3 protein: CASSPSPVNTIYF
J gene: TRBJ2-1; V gene: TRBV19; clone size: few; D gene: TRBD2; CDR3 DNA: TGTGCCAGTAGTATGTCGCAAGCGGGACCGACCTACAATGAGCAGTTCTTC; CDR3 protein: CASSMSQAGPTYNEQFF
J gene: TRBJ2-5; V gene: TRBV5-1; clone size: NA; D gene: TRBD1; CDR3 DNA: TGCGCCAGCAGCGAACAGGGGGCGGAGACCCAGTACTTC; CDR3 protein: CASSEQGAETQYF
J gene: TRBJ1-2; V gene: TRBV4-2; clone size: once; D gene: TRBD1; CDR3 DNA: TGTGCCAGCAGCCCTGAGGCACAGGGGGCTGGTGGCTACACCTTC; CDR3 protein: CASSPEAQGAGGYTF
J gene: TRBJ2-5; V gene: TRBV30; clone size: few; D gene: NA; CDR3 DNA: TGTGCCTGGAGTTTAAGCGAGACCCAGTACTTC; CDR3 protein: CAWSLSETQYF
J gene: TRBJ2-2; V gene: TRBV5-1; clone size: NA; D gene: TRBD2; CDR3 DNA: TGCGCCAGCAGCAACGGGACTAGAGCGAACACCGGGGAGCTGTTTTTT; CDR3 protein: CASSNGTRANTGELFF
J gene: TRBJ2-5; V gene: TRBV11-2; clone size: NA; D gene: NA; CDR3 DNA: TGTGCCAGCAGCGAGACAGGTCTGGGAGAGCAGTACTTC; CDR3 protein: CASSETGLGEQYF
J gene: TRBJ2-1; V gene: TRBV5-1; clone size: NA; D gene: NA; CDR3 DNA: TGCGCCAGCAGCTCGACTAGAGGTTCGGCTGAGCAGTTCTTC; CDR3 protein: CASSSTRGSAEQFF
J gene: TRBJ2-6; V gene: TRBV30; clone size: NA; D gene: NA; CDR3 DNA: TGTGCCTGGGACAACTCTGGGGCCAACGTCCTGACTTTC; CDR3 protein: CAWDNSGANVLTF
J gene: TRBJ2-4; V gene: TRBV6-6; clone size: NA; D gene: NA; CDR3 DNA: TGTGCCAGCAGTTACGGGGACTTGCAAAACATTCAGTACTTC; CDR3 protein: CASSYGDLQNIQYF
J gene: TRBJ2-1; V gene: TRBV12-5; clone size: NA; D gene: NA; CDR3 DNA: TGTGCTAGTGCCCCCGACAGTTCCTACAATGAGCAGTTCTTC; CDR3 protein: CASAPDSSYNEQFF
J gene: TRBJ2-3; V gene: TRBV6-1; clone size: NA; D gene: TRBD2; CDR3 DNA: TGTGCCATCAGTGAGTCAAGGGCTAGCGGGAGTTCCCATACGCAGTATTTT; CDR3 protein: CAISESRASGSSHTQYF
J gene: TRBJ2-3; V gene: TRBV28; clone size: once; D gene: NA; CDR3 DNA: TGTGCCAGCAGTGCCCAGCCCAACACAGATACGCAGTATTTT; CDR3 protein: CASSAQPNTDTQYF
J gene: TRBJ1-2; V gene: TRBV15; clone size: NA; D gene: TRBD1; CDR3 DNA: TGTGCCACCAGCAACCCGACGTACAGGGGCGCCAACTATGGCTACACCTTC; CDR3 protein: CATSNPTYRGANYGYTF
J gene: TRBJ1-4; V gene: TRBV28; clone size: NA; D gene: NA; CDR3 DNA: TGTGCCAGCAGTTACCCTGGAGGGGAGCATGAAAAACTGTTTTTT; CDR3 protein: CASSYPGGEHEKLFF
J gene: TRBJ2-1; V gene: TRBV7-3; clone size: NA; D gene: NA; CDR3 DNA: TGTGCCAGCAGTCCCGGACTACTATACAATGAGCAGTTCTTC; CDR3 protein: CASSPGLLYNEQFF
J gene: TRBJ1-2; V gene: TRBV9; clone size: NA; D gene: TRBD1; CDR3 DNA: TGTGCCAGCAGCGGACCGGGACAGGGACCATACACCTTC; CDR3 protein: CASSGPGQGPYTF
J gene: TRBJ2-7; V gene: TRBV28; clone size: NA; D gene: NA; CDR3 DNA: TGTGCCAGCAGTTTGACAGGTTCCTACGAGCAGTACTTC; CDR3 protein: CASSLTGSYEQYF
J gene: TRBJ2-7; V gene: TRBV19; clone size: NA; D gene: NA; CDR3 DNA: TGTGCCAGTAGTATCAGCGGGACACCCAGTGAGCAGTACTTC; CDR3 protein: CASSISGTPSEQYF
J gene: TRBJ1-2; V gene: TRBV5-5; clone size: NA; D gene: NA; CDR3 DNA: TGTGCCAGCAGCCCGTCCGGACGGCCCCGGGTCTATGGCTACACCTTC; CDR3 protein: CASSPSGRPRVYGYTF
J gene: TRBJ2-7; V gene: TRBV6-1; clone size: NA; D gene: NA; CDR3 DNA: TGTGCCAGTATCCGACGAGAGGGAGCCTACGAGCAGTACTTC; CDR3 protein: CASIRREGAYEQYF
J gene: TRBJ1-5; V gene: TRBV28; clone size: NA; D gene: NA; CDR3 DNA: TGTGCCACAGTCGCGGTCAATCAGCCCCAGCATTTT; CDR3 protein: CATVAVNQPQHF
J gene: TRBJ1-5; V gene: TRBV18; clone size: once; D gene: NA; CDR3 DNA: TGTGCCAGCTCGCTACAGGGCAATCAGCCCCAGCATTTT; CDR3 protein: CASSLQGNQPQHF
J gene: TRBJ1-1; V gene: TRBV18; clone size: NA; D gene: NA; CDR3 DNA: TGTGCCAGCTCACCACTGGGGCGGACTGAAGCTTTCTTT; CDR3 protein: CASSPLGRTEAFF
J gene: TRBJ2-5; V gene: TRBV11-1; clone size: NA; D gene: TRBD2; CDR3 DNA: TGTGCCAGCAGCCCCGGGGGGGAAGAGACCCAGTACTTC; CDR3 protein: CASSPGGEETQYF
J gene: TRBJ2-7; V gene: TRBV10-3; clone size: NA; D gene: NA; CDR3 DNA: TGTGCCATCAGTGATTGGGGGACTGTCCGATCCTACGAGCAGTACTTC; CDR3 protein: CAISDWGTVRSYEQYF
J gene: TRBJ2-3; V gene: TRBV2; clone size: NA; D gene: NA; CDR3 DNA: TGTGCCAGCAGGCCCGGGGGCGGGCGGACAGATACGCAGTATTTT; CDR3 protein: CASRPGGGRTDTQYF
J gene: TRBJ1-1; V gene: TRBV25-1; clone size: NA; D gene: NA; CDR3 DNA: TGTGCCAGCGGGCAGGGCCCTATCGCTGAAGCTTTCTTT; CDR3 protein: CASGQGPIAEAFF
J gene: TRBJ2-2; V gene: TRBV30; clone size: once; D gene: TRBD2; CDR3 DNA: TGTGCCTGGCGGCTAGCGGCCAACACCGGGGAGCTGTTTTTT; CDR3 protein: CAWRLAANTGELFF
J gene: TRBJ2-7; V gene: TRBV18; clone size: NA; D gene: NA; CDR3 DNA: TGTGCCAGCTCACCGCCCTCCAAGGTAGACGAGCAGTACTTC; CDR3 protein: CASSPPSKVDEQYF
J gene: TRBJ1-2; V gene: TRBV13; clone size: NA; D gene: NA; CDR3 DNA: TGTGCCAGCAGCTGGATAAGGACACGGCTGGGGAATGGCTACACCTTC; CDR3 protein: CASSWIRTRLGNGYTF
J gene: TRBJ2-7; V gene: TRBV6-6; clone size: NA; D gene: TRBD1; CDR3 DNA: TGTGCCAGCAGTTACCTCTGGACAGGGGACTACGAGCAGTACTTC; CDR3 protein: CASSYLWTGDYEQYF
J gene: TRBJ1-2; V gene: TRBV28; clone size: once; D gene: TRBD1; CDR3 DNA: TGTGCCAGCAGGCCAGGGGGCTATGGCTACACCTTC; CDR3 protein: CASRPGGYGYTF
J gene: TRBJ1-2; V gene: TRBV28; clone size: few; D gene: NA; CDR3 DNA: TGTGCCAGCAGTTTAACAAGTAACTATGGCTACACCTTC; CDR3 protein: CASSLTSNYGYTF
J gene: TRBJ1-1; V gene: TRBV7-2; clone size: NA; D gene: NA; CDR3 DNA: TGTGCCAGCACCAAAAGGGGGGCGAACACTGAAGCTTTCTTT; CDR3 protein: CASTKRGANTEAFF